A selection of T cell receptor beta chains follows, all from one sample in a study of graft-versus-host responses after intestinal transplantation. Profiled with immunoSEQ multiplex PCR; TCRdb holds only in-frame clones, not every one. The table includes about 15,000 clones, roughly 81% detected once. The source material was ileum tissue, sampled 14 days after transplant. The receptor set was obtained from a human patient who received an intestinal transplant, so some T cells may come from the graft donor. CDR3s include the opening cysteine and the closing phenylalanine or tryptophan. The D gene is left open where the match is weak. Some rows have no size entry. The others give once, few or many, or a class for an expanded clone.

clone_size	d_call	v_call	j_call	cdr3_nt	cdr3_aa
NA	TRBD1	TRBV4-1	TRBJ2-2	TGCGCCAGCAGCCAAGATACAGGGGGCTTCACCGGGGAGCTGTTTTTT	CASSQDTGGFTGELFF
once	NA	TRBV9	TRBJ1-1	TGTGCCAGCAGCGGCGACCAGCAGGGGAATTGGATTGAAGCTTTCTTT	CASSGDQQGNWIEAFF
NA	NA	TRBV5-1	TRBJ2-2	TGCGCCAGCAGCTTGCCCCGACAGACCTACACCGGGGAGCTGTTTTTT	CASSLPRQTYTGELFF
once	NA	TRBV11-3	TRBJ2-2	TGTGCCAGCAGCTTTGACAGAAGCACCGGGGAGCTGTTTTTT	CASSFDRSTGELFF
NA	NA	TRBV19	TRBJ1-4	TGTGCCAGTAGTTCCGCAGGGCTCACTAATGAAAAACTGTTTTTT	CASSSAGLTNEKLFF
NA	TRBD1	TRBV5-1	TRBJ1-4	TGCGCCAGCAGCTTGGCCATCGGGACAGGGATGGAAAAACTGTTTTTT	CASSLAIGTGMEKLFF
NA	TRBD2	TRBV10-3	TRBJ2-2	TGTGCCATCAGTGATGGGACTAGCGGATACACCGGGGAGCTGTTTTTT	CAISDGTSGYTGELFF
NA	TRBD1	TRBV5-1	TRBJ2-7	TGCGCCAGCAGCTCCACAGGGGGTATTTACGAGCAGTACTTC	CASSSTGGIYEQYF
once	NA	TRBV6-5	TRBJ2-1	TGTGCCAGCAGCCCTACCGTTGAGAATGAGCAGTTCTTC	CASSPTVENEQFF
medium-sized	NA	TRBV10-2	TRBJ2-3	TGCGCCAGCAGTACCCTCGCCCGACGCACAGATACGCAGTATTTT	CASSTLARRTDTQYF
once	NA	TRBV7-6	TRBJ1-4	TGTGCCAGCAGCTTACAGGCAACTAATGAAAAACTGTTTTTT	CASSLQATNEKLFF
NA	NA	TRBV7-3	TRBJ1-4	TGTGCCAGCAGCCTAGGGCGGAATGAAAAACTGTTTTTT	CASSLGRNEKLFF
once	TRBD2	TRBV5-6	TRBJ2-1	TGTGCCAGCAGCTTAATAGCGGGTAATTACAATGAGCAGTTCTTC	CASSLIAGNYNEQFF
few	NA	TRBV20-1	TRBJ2-5	TGCAGTGCTAAACGGGTGGAGACCCAGTACTTC	CSAKRVETQYF
NA	NA	TRBV7-9	TRBJ1-2	TGTGCCAGCAGCCCCTTACAGGCACCCTATGGCTACACCTTC	CASSPLQAPYGYTF
NA	TRBD2	TRBV6-1	TRBJ2-2	TGTGCCAGCATCAGGACGGGGGGAATAGGGGAGCTGTTTTTT	CASIRTGGIGELFF
NA	NA	TRBV7-9	TRBJ1-4	TGTGCCAGCAGCTTAGTAGGAGGCTATAATGAAAAACTGTTTTTT	CASSLVGGYNEKLFF